Following are 5 T cell receptor beta chains from one sample sequenced in a study of cytomegalovirus exposure and HLA in healthy donors. Vbeta (60) and Jbeta (13) primers were used in the PCR. Libraries were prepared by immunoSEQ multiplex PCR; TCRdb keeps only in-frame clonotypes and omits some of them. Of 95,000 to 150,000 clones detected, under 90% appear once; the ten largest clones hold less than 2.5%. Sequencing was performed on PBMCs. The receptors here all came from a woman aged 35 to 49 in good health and CMV-seronegative.

In the case of this clone: The same CDR3 arises from other DNA sequences in this sample as well. V and J are TRBV7-2 and TRBJ1-5; a weak D match, TRBD1 (5 bases). CDR1 SGHTA and CDR2 FQGNSA come from the germline V gene. The length of the CDR3 is 14 residues. Trimming removed 5 bases from V and 7 bases from J, with 15 bases in between. The DNA for the CDR3 is TGTGCCAGCAGCCTGGGGCAACTCAACCAGCCCCAGCATTTT. Amino acids: CASSLGQLNQPQHF.

A note on this clone: Other DNA sequences from this sample encode an identical CDR3 as well. Here the CDR3 reads CASSFGQGNTEAFF. The CDR3 DNA reads as TGTGCCAGCAGTTTCGGACAGGGGAACACTGAAGCTTTCTTT. The J gene is TRBJ1-1, the V gene TRBV6-6; 8 nucleotides align to TRBD1. V trimming: 4 bases; J trimming: 1 base; junction bases outside the gene matches: 2. The CDR3 is made up of 14 amino acids. Germline V gives CDR1 MNHNY, CDR2 SVGAGI (reference sequence).

This chain links TRBV19 with TRBJ1-5; 7 bases fit TRBD1. This CDR3 spans 14 amino acids. The germline V gene encodes CDR1 LNHDA and CDR2 SQIVND (reference sequence). Trimming removed 9 bases from V and 7 bases from J; junction bases left unmatched: 12. Here the CDR3 reads CASQTGWNGQPQHF. CDR3 sequence (DNA): TGTGCCAGCCAGACAGGGTGGAATGGGCAGCCCCAGCATTTT.

This clone is a singleton in its sample. This CDR3 is also generated by other DNA sequences in the sample. The genes are TRBV7-3 and TRBJ2-2; TRBD1 might be the D (5 bases). The CDR3 loop spans 15 amino acids. Germline assignment: CDR1 SGHTA and CDR2 FQGTGA. The ends were cut back, 2 bases at V and 9 bases at J, with 16 bases in the middle. CDR3 DNA sequence: TGTGCCAGCAGCTTAGCAGGGCCAGGCGTCAGGGAGCTGTTTTTT. Translation: CASSLAGPGVRELFF.

The chain links TRBV28 to TRBJ1-4; 8 bases map to TRBD1. V shed 5 bases, J shed 2 bases, and the junction held 13 bases outside the gene matches. CDR1 and CDR2 from the germline V gene are MDHEN and SYDVKM. This CDR3 is built from 18 residues. The CDR3 spells CASSPHVQDRATNEKLFF. The DNA of the CDR3 is TGTGCCAGCAGTCCCCACGTGCAGGACAGGGCTACTAATGAAAAACTGTTTTTT.